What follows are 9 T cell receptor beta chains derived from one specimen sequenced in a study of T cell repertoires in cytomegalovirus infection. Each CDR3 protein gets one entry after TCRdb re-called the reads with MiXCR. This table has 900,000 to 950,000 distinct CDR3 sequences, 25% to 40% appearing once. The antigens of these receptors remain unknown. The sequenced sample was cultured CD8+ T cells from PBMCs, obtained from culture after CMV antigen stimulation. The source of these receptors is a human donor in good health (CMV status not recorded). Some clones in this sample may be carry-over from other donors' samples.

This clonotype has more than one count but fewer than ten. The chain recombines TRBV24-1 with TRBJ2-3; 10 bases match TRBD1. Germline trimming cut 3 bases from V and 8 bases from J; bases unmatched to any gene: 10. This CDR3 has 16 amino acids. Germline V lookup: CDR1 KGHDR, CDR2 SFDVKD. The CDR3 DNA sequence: TGTGCCACCAGTGATCGCCCGGACAGGGGGTCCGTTACGCAGTATTTT. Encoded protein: CATSDRPDRGSVTQYF.

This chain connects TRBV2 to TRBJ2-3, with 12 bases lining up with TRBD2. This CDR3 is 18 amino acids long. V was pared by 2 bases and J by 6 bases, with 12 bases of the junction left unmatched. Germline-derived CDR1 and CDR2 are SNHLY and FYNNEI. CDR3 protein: CASSERLAGGPGDDTQYF. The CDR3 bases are TGTGCCAGCAGTGAAAGGCTAGCGGGGGGGCCGGGTGATGATACGCAGTATTTT.

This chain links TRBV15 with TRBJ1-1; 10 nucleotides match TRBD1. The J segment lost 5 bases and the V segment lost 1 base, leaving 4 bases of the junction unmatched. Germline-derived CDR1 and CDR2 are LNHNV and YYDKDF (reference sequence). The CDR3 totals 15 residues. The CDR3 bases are TGTGCCACCAGCAGAGTAGACAGGGGGCTTACTGAAGCTTTCTTT. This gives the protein CATSRVDRGLTEAFF.

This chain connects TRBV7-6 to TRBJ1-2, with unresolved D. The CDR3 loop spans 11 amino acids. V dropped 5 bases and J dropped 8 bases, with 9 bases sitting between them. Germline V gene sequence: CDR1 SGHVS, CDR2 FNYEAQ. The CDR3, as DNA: TGTGCCAGCAGCCACGGACGGGGCTACACCTTC. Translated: CASSHGRGYTF.

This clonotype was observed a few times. The CDR3 DNA reads as TGTGCCAGCAGTTACTCGAACAAAGACAGGTCCACCGGGGAGCTGTTTTTT. This translates into CASSYSNKDRSTGELFF. This chain uses TRBV6-2 or TRBV6-3 with TRBJ2-2; D possibly corresponds to TRBD1 (6 bases). This CDR3 is built from 17 residues. Per germline, CDR1 MNHEY and CDR2 SVGEGT. Trimming took 0 bases from V and 4 from J, leaving 15 bases between them.

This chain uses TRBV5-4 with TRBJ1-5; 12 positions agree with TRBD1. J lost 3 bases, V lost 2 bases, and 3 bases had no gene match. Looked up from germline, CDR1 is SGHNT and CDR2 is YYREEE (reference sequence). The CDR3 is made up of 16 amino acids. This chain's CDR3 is CASSFGTGGINQPQHF. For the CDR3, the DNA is TGTGCCAGCAGCTTCGGGACAGGGGGCATCAATCAGCCCCAGCATTTT.

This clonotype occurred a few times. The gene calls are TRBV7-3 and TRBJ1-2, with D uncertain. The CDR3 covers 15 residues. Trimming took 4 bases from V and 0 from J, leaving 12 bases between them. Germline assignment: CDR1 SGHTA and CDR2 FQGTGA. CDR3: CASSSTPGSNYGYTF. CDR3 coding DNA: TGTGCCAGCAGCTCAACTCCGGGGTCTAACTATGGCTACACCTTC.

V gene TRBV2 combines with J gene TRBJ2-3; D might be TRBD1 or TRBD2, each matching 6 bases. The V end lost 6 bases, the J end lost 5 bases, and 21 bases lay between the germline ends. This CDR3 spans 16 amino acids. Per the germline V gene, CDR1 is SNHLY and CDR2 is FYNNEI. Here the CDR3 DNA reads TGTGCCAGCAGGGGGGCGGGGACTCTCACGGGAGATACGCAGTATTTT. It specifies CASRGAGTLTGDTQYF.

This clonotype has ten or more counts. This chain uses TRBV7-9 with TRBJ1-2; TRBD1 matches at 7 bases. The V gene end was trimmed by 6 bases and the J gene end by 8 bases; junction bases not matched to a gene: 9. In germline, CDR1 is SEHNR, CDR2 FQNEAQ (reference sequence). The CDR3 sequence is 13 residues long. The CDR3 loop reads CASSYTGDYGYTF. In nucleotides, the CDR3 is TGTGCCAGCAGTTATACAGGGGATTACGGCTACACCTTC.